This record looks at one TCR beta chain sequence and its context. Its specificity is not known. The entry originates in a study of T cells after yellow fever vaccination. CDR1 is SGHAT, CDR2 FQNNGV, per germline. V dropped 4 bases and J dropped 1; count of bases not matched to a gene: 14. The CDR3 runs to 18 residues. Synthesis of TCR cDNA relied on 5'RACE template switching, which attached a universal primer site and UMIs. MiXCR was run by TCRdb on the 5' RACE reads, yielding one entry per CDR3 protein. The sample comprises some 670,000 distinct CDR3 sequences, 9% to 15% of which are singletons, and about 15% rests with the top ten. Study outcomes and limitations: Bulk-population clonotypes that are abundant could appear as contaminants in FACS-sorted repertoires.

The source material was PBMCs, sampled on the day of the yellow fever booster vaccination. The clonotype originates from a man aged 30-40 years who received the YFV17D yellow fever vaccine. The V call is TRBV11-2, the J call TRBJ2-3; TRBD2 matches at 7 bases. The CDR3, as DNA: TGTGCCAGCAGCTCGTACCTCACAGCGGGGACCCGCACAGATACGCAGTATTTT. It codes for CASSSYLTAGTRTDTQYF.